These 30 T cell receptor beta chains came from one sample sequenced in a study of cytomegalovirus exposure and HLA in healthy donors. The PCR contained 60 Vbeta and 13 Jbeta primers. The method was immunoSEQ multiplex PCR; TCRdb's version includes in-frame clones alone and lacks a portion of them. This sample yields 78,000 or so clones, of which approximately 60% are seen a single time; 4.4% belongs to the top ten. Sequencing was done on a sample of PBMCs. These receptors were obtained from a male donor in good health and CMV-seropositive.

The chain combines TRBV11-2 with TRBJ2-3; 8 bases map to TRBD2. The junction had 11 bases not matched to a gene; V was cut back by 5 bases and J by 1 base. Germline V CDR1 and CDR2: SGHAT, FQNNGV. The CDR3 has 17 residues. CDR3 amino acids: CASSHPTGREGTDTQYF. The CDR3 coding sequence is TGTGCCAGCAGCCATCCGACGGGGCGGGAGGGCACAGATACGCAGTATTTT.

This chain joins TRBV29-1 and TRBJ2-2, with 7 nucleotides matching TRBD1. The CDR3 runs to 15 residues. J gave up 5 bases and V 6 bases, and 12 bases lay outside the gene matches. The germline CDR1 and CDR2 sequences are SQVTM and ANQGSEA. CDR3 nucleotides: TGCAGCGTACTCGACAGGGCGGTTTTTACCGGGGAGCTGTTTTTT. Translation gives CSVLDRAVFTGELFF.

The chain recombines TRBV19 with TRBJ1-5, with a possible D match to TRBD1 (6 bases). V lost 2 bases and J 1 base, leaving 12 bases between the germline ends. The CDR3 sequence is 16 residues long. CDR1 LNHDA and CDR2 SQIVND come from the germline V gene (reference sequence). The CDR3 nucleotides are TGTGCCAGTAGTATAATGGGGGCTGGGAGCAATCAGCCCCAGCATTTT. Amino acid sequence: CASSIMGAGSNQPQHF.

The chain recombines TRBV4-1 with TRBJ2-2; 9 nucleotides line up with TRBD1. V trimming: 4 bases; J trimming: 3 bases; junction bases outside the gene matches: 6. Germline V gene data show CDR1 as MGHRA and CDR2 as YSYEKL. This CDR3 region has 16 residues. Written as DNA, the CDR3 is TGCGCCAGCAGCCGGCACACAGGGGGCTACACCGGGGAGCTGTTTTTT. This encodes CASSRHTGGYTGELFF.

The CDR3 loop is CASQGAISNQPQHF. The CDR3 region has the DNA TGTGCCAGTCAGGGGGCGATTAGCAATCAGCCCCAGCATTTT. This sequence joins TRBV6-5 and TRBJ1-5; 8 bases line up with TRBD1. Germline V gene lookup returns CDR1 MNHEY and CDR2 SVGAGI. The CDR3 is made up of 14 amino acids. V was pared by 9 bases and J by 0 bases, with 4 bases of the junction left unmatched.

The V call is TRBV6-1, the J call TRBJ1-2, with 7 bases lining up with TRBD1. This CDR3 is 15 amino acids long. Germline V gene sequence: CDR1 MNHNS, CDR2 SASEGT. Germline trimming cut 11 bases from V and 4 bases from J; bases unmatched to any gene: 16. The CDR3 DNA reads TGTGCCGCAGGGGACCGGGACAGCTTTTTCTATGGCTACACCTTC. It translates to CAAGDRDSFFYGYTF.

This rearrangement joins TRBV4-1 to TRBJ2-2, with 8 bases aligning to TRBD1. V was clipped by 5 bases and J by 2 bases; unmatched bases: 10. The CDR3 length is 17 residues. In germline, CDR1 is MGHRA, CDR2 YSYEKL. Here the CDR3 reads CASSVQPGQDNTGELFF. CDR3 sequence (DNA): TGCGCCAGCAGCGTACAGCCGGGACAGGATAACACCGGGGAGCTGTTTTTT.

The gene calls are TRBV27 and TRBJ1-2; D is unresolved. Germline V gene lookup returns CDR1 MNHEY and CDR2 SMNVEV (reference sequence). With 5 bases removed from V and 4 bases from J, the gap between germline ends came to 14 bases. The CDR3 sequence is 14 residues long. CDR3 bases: TGTGCCAGCAGTCCTACAGTTTTCTCCTATGGCTACACCTTC. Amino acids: CASSPTVFSYGYTF.

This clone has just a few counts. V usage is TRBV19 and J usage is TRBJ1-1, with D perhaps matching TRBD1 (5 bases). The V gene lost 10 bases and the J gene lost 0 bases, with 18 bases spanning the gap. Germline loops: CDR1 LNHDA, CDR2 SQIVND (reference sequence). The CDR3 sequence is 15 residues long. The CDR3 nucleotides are TGTGCCACCCGAACTTGGGGGGTAATGAACACTGAAGCTTTCTTT. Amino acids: CATRTWGVMNTEAFF. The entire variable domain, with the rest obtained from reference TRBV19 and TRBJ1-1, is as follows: DGGITQSPKYLFRKEGQNVTLSCEQNLNHDAMYWYRQDPGQGLRLIYYSQIVNDFQKGDIAEGYSVSREKKESFPLTVTSAQKNPTAFYLCATRTWGVMNTEAFFGQGTRLTVV.

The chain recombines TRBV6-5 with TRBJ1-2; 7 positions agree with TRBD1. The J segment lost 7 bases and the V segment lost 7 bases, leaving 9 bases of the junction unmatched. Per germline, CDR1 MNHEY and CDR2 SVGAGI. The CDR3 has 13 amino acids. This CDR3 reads CASTQTGTRGYTF. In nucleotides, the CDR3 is TGTGCCAGCACCCAGACAGGGACGCGTGGCTACACCTTC.

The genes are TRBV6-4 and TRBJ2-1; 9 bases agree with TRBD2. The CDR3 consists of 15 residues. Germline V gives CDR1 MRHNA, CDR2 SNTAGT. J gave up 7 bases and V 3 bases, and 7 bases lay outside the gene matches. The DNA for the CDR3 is TGTGCCAGCAGTGAGCGCGGGAGGGCCCGAAATGAGCAGTTCTTC. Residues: CASSERGRARNEQFF.

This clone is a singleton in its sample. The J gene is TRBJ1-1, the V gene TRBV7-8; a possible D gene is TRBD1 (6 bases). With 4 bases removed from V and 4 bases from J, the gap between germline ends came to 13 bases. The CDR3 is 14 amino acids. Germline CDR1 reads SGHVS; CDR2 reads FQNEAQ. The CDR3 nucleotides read TGTGCCAGCAGCTCCAGGGGAAGAGGCACTGAAGCTTTCTTT. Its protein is CASSSRGRGTEAFF.

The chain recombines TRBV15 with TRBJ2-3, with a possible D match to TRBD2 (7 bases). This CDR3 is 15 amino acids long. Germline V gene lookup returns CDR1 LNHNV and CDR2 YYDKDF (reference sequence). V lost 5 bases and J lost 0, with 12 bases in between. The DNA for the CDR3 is TGTGCCACCAGCGAGGGGGGGCCTAGCACAGATACGCAGTATTTT. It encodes CATSEGGPSTDTQYF.

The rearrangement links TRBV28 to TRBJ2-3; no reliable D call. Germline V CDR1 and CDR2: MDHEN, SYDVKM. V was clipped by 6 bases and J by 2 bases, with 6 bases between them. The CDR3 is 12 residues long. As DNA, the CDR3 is TGTGCCAGCAGCCTAGTCACAGATACGCAGTATTTT. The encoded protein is CASSLVTDTQYF.

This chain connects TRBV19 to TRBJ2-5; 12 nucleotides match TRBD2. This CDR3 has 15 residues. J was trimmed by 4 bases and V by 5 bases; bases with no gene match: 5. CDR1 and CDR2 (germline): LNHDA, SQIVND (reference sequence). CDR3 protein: CASSLLAGGGETQYF. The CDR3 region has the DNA TGTGCCAGTAGTTTACTAGCGGGAGGTGGAGAGACCCAGTACTTC.

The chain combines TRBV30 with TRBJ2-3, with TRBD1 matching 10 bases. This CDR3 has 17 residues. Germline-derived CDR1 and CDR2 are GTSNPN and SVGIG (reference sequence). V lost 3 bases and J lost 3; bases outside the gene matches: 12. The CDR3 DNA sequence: TGTGCCTGGAGCGACTTACCGGGACAGGGGAGGACAGATACGCAGTATTTT. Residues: CAWSDLPGQGRTDTQYF.

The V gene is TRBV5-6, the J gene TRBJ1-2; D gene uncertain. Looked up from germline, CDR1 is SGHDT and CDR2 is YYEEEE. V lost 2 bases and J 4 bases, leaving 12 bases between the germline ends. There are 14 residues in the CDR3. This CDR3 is CASSFGRVSYGYTF. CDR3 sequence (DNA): TGTGCCAGCAGCTTCGGGAGGGTCTCCTATGGCTACACCTTC.

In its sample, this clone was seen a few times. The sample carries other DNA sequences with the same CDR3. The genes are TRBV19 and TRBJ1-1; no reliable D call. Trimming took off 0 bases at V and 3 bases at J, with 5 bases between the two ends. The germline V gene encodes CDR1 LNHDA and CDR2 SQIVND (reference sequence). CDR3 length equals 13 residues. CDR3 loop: CASSIDRDTEAFF. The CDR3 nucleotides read TGTGCCAGTAGTATAGATCGGGACACTGAAGCTTTCTTT.

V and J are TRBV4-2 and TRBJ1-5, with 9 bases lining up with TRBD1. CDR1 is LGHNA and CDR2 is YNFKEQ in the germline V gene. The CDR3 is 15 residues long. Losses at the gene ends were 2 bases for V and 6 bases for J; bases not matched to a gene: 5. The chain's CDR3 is CASSQSDRGVQPQHF. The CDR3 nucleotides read TGTGCCAGCAGCCAATCGGACAGGGGCGTTCAGCCCCAGCATTTT.

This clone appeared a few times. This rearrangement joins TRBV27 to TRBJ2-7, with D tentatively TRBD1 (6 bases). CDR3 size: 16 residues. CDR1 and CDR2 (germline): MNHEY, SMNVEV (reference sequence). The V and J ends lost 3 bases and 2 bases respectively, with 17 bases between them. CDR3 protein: CASSLRSGTNTYEQYF. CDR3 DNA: TGTGCCAGCAGTTTGAGGAGTGGGACAAACACCTACGAGCAGTACTTC.

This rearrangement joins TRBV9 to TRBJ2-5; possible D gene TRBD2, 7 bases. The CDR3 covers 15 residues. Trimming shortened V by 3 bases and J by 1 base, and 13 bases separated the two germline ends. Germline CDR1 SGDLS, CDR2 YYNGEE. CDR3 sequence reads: CASSARGGGQETQYF. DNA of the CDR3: TGTGCCAGCAGCGCAAGGGGGGGCGGCCAAGAGACCCAGTACTTC.

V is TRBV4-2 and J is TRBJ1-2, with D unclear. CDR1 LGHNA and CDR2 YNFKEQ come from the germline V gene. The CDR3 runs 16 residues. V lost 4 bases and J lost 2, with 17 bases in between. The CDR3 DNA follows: TGTGCCAGCAGCCCTAGGACCACGGAGGCAAACTATGGCTACACCTTC. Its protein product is CASSPRTTEANYGYTF.

The CDR3 sequence: CASGDTGDYGYTF. CDR3 in DNA: TGCGCCAGCGGCGACACAGGGGACTATGGCTACACCTTC. The chain combines TRBV5-1 with TRBJ1-2; 7 bases are a match to TRBD1. This CDR3 contains 13 residues. The J segment lost 3 bases and the V segment lost 7 bases, leaving 6 bases of the junction unmatched. CDR1 is SGHRS, CDR2 YFSETQ, per germline.

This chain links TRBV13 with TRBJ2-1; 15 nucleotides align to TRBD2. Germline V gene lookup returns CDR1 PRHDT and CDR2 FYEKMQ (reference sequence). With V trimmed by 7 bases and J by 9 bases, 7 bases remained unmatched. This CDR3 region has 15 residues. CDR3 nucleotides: TGTGCCAGCATACATCCGGGACTAGCGGGGGGTGAGCAGTTCTTC. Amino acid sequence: CASIHPGLAGGEQFF.

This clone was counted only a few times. The CDR3 is CASRQATGGGTEAFF. CDR3 sequence (DNA): TGTGCCAGCAGGCAGGCGACAGGGGGTGGCACTGAAGCTTTCTTT. This sequence joins TRBV28 and TRBJ1-1, with 9 positions matching TRBD1. From germline, CDR1 is MDHEN and CDR2 SYDVKM. This CDR3 spans 15 amino acids. After removal of 6 bases from V and 4 bases from J, the junction contained 9 bases not matched to a gene.

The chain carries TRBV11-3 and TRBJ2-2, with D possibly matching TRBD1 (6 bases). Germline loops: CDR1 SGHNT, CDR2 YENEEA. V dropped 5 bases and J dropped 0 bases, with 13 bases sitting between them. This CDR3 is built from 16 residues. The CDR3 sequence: CASSPWTDTNTGELFF. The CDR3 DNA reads TGTGCCAGCAGCCCGTGGACAGACACGAACACCGGGGAGCTGTTTTTT.

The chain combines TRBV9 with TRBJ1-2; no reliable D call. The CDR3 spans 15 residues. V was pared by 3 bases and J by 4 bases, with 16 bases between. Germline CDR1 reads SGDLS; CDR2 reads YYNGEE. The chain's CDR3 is CASSGPGSERYGYTF. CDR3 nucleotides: TGTGCCAGCAGCGGCCCGGGGAGTGAGCGCTATGGCTACACCTTC.

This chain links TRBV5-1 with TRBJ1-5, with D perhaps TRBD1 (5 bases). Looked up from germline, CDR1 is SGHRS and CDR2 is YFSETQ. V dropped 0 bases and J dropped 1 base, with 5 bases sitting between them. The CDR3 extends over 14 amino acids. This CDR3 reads CASSLEGSNQPQHF. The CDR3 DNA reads TGCGCCAGCAGCTTGGAGGGGAGCAATCAGCCCCAGCATTTT. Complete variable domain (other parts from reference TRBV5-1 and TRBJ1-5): KAGVTQTPRYLIKTRGQQVTLSCSPISGHRSVSWYQQTPGQGLQFLFEYFSETQRNKGNFPGRFSGRQFSNSRSEMNVSTLELGDSALYLCASSLEGSNQPQHFGDGTRLSIL.

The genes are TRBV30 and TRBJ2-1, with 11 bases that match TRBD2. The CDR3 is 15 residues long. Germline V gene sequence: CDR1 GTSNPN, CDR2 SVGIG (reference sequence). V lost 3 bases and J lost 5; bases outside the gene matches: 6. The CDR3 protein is CAWRPVTSGNNEQFF. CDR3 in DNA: TGTGCCTGGAGACCCGTGACTAGCGGGAACAATGAGCAGTTCTTC.

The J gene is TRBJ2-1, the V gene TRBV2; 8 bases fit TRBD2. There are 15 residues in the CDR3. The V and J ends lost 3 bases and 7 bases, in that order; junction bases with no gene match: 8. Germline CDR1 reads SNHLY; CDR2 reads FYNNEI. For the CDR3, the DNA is TGTGCCAGCAGTGAGGATGCTAGCGGGTCGAATGAGCAGTTCTTC. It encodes CASSEDASGSNEQFF.